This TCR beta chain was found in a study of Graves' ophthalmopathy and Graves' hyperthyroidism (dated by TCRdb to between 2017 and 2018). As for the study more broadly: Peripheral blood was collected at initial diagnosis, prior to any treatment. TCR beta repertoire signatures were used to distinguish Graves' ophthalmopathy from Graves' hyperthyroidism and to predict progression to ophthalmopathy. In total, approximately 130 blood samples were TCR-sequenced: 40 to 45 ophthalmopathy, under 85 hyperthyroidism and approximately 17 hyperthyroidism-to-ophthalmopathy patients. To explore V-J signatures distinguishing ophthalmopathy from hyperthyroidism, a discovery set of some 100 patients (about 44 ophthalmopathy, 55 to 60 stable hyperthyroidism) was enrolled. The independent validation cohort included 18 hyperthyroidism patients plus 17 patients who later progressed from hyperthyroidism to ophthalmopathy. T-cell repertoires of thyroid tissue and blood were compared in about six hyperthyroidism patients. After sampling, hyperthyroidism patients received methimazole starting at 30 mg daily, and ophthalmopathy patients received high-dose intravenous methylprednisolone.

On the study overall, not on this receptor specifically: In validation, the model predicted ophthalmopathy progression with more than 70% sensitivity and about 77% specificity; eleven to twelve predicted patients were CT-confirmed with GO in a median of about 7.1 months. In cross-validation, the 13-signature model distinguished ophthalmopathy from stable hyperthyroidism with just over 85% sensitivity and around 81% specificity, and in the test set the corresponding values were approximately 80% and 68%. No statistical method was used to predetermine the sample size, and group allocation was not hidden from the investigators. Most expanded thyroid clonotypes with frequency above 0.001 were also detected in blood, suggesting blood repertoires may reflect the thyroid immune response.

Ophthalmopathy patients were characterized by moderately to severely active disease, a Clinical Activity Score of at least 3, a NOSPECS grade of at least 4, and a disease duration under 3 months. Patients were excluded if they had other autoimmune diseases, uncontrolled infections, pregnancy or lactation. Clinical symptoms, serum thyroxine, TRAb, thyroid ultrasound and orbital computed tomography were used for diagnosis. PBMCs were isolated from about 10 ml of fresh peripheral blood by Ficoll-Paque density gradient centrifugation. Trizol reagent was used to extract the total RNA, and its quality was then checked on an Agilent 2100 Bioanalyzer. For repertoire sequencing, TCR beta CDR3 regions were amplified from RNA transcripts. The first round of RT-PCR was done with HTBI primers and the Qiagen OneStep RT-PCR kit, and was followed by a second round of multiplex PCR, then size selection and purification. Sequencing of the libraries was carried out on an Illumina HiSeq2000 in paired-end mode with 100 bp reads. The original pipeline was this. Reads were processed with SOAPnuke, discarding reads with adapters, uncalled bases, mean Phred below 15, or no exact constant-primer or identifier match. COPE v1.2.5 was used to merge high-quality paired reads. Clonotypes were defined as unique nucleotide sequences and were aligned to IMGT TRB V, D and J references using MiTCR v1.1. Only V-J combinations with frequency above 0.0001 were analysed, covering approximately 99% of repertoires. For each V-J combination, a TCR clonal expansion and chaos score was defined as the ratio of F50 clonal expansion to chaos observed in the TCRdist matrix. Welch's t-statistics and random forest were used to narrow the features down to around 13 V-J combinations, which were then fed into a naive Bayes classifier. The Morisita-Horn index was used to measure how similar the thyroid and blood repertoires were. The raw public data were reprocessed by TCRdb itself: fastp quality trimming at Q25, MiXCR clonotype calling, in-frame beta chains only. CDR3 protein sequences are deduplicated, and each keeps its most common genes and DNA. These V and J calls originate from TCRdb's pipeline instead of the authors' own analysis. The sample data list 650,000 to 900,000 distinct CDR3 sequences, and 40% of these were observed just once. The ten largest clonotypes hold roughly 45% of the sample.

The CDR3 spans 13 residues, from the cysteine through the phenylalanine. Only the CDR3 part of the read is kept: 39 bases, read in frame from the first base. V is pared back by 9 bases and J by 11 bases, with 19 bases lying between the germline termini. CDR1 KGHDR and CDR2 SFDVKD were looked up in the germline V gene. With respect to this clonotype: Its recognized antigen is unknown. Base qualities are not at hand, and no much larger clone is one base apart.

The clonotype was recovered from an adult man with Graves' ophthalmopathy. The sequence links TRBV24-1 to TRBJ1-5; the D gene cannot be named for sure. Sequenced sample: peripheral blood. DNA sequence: TGTGCCACCGGAGACGGAAGGGAGGAGACCCAGCATTTT. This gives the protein CATGDGREETQHF.